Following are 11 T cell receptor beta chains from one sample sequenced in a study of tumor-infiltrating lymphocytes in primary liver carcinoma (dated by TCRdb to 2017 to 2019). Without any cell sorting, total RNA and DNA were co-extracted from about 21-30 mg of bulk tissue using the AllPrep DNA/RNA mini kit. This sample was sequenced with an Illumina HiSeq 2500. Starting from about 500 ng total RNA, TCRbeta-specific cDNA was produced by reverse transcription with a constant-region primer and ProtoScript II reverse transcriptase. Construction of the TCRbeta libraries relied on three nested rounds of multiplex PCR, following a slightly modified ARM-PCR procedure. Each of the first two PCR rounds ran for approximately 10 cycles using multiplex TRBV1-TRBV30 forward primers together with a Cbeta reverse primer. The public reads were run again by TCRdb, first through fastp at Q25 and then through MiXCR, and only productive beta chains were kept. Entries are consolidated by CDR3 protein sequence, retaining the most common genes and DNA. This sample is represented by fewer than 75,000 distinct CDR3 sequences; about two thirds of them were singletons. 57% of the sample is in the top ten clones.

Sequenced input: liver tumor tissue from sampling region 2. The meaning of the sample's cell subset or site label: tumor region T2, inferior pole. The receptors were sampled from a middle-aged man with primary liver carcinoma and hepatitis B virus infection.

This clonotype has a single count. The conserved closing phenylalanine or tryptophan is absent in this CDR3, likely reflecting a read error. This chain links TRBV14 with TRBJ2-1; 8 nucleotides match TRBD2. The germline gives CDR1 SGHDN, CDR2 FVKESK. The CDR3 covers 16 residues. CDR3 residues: CACSPVAGWVNKEQFL. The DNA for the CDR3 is TGTGCTTGCAGTCCCGTAGCGGGATGGGTAAACAAAGAGCAGTTCTTA.

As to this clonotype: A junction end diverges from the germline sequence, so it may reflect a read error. The CDR3 DNA follows: TGTGCCAGCAGTTTGTGCACGTACTCCTATTACACCTACGAGCAGTATTTC. Translated: CASSLCTYSYYTYEQYF. This chain uses TRBV28 with TRBJ2-7, with unresolved D. Germline loops: CDR1 MDHEN, CDR2 SYDVKM. The CDR3 has 17 amino acids.

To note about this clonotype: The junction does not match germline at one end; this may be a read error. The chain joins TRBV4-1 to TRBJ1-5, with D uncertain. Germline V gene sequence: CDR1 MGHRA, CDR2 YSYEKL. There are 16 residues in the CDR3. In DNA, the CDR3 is TGCGCCAGCAGCCAAGCTTTTGGGAAGGGCAATCTGCCCCAGCATTTT. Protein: CASSQAFGKGNLPQHF.

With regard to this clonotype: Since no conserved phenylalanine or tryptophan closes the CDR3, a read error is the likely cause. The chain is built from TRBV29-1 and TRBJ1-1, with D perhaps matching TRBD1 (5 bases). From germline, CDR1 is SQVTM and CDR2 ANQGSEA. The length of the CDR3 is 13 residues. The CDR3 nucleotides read TGCAGCATTGTTCGTGCGGGGGTTACTGAGGCTTTCTAT. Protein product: CSIVRAGVTEAFY.

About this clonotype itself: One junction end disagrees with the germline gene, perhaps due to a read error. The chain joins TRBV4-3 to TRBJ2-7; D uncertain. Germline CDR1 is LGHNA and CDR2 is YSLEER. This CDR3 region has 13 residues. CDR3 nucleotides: TGCGCCAGCAGACAAGCAGTTTCCTACGAGCAGTACTTC. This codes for CASRQAVSYEQYF.

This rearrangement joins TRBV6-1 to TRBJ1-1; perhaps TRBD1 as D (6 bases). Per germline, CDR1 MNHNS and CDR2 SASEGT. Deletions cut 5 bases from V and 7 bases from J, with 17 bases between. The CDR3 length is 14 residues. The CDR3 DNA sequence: TGTGCCAGCAGTAAGACACCGGGGGACATTGAAGCTTTCTTT. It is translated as CASSKTPGDIEAFF.

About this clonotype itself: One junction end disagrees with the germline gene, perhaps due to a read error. CDR3 DNA sequence: TGTGCCAGCAGCCGACACGGGATTCCTGTCTACGATCAGTACTTC. Protein product: CASSRHGIPVYDQYF. The chain carries TRBV6-2 or TRBV6-3 and TRBJ2-7; D is perhaps TRBD2 (5 bases). CDR3 length equals 15 residues. Per the germline V gene, CDR1 is MNHEY and CDR2 is SVGEGT.

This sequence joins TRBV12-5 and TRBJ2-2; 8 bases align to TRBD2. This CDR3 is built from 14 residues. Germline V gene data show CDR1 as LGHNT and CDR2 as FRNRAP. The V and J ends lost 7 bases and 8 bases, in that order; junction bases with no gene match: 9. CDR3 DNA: TGTGCTAGTGCCAAAACTAGCGGCGCGGGGGAGCTGTTTTTT. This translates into CASAKTSGAGELFF.

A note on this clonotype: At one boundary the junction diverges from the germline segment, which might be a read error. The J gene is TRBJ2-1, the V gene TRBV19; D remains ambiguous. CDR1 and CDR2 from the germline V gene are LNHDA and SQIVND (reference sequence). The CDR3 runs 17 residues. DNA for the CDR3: TGTACCAGTAGTCCCCCTCGCCCGTTGGGTGGCTGCAATGAGCAGTTCTTC. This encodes CTSSPPRPLGGCNEQFF.

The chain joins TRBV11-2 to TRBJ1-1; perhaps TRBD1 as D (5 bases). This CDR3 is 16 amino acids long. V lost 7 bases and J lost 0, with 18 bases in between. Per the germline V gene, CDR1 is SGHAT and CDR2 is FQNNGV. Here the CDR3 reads CASNPSKGLVNTEAFF. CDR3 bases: TGTGCCAGCAACCCATCTAAGGGGTTGGTGAACACTGAAGCTTTCTTT.

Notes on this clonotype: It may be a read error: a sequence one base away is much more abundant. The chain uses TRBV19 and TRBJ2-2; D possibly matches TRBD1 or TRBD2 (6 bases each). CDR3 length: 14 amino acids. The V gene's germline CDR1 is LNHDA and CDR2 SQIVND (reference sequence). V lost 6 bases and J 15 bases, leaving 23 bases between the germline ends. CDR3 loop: CASRPVGGTGKLFF. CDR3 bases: TGTGCCAGTAGGCCCGTCGGGGGCACCGGGAAGTTGTTTTTT.